This T cell receptor (beta chain) derives from a study of T cell responses to AZD1222 COVID-19 vaccine. Method: immunoSEQ multiplex PCR; TCRdb's copy keeps in-frame clones and lacks some. The sample shows approximately 73,000 clones, over 80% of them seen only once. Overall study results and limits: Repertoire samples came only from after the peak T cell response. Within unmutated variant regions lay the reported targets of nearly half of spike-specific TCRs. Seropositive AZD1222 recipients at baseline numbered only five or six.

Trimming pared 1 base from V and 1 base from J, leaving 8 bases between. CDR3 length equals 14 residues. Looked up from germline, CDR1 is LGHDT and CDR2 is YNNKEL (reference sequence). In the case of this clone: The antigen is unknown.

This chain links TRBV3-1 (or the pseudogene TRBV3-2) with TRBJ2-7; D gene ambiguous. The receptor was isolated from an adult in good health. The sequenced sample was peripheral blood, obtained on day 0 of AZD1222 vaccination. Written as DNA, the CDR3 is TGTGCCAGCAGCCAAGTGTCCGGGTCCTACGAGCAGTACTTC. This codes for CASSQVSGSYEQYF.